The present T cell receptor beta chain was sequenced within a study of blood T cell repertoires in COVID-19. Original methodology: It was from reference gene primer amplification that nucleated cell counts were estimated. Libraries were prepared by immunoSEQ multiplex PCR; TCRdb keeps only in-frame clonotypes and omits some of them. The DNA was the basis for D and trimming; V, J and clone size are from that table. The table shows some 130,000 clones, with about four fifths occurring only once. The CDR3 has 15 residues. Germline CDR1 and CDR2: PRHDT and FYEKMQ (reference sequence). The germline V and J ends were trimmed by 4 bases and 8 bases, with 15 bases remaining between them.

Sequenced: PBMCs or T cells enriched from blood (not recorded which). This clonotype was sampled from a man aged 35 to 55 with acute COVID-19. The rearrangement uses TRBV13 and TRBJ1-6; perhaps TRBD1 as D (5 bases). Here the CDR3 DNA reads TGTGCCAGCAGCTCCACGGGGGTGTCGGATTCACCCCTCCACTTT. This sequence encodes CASSSTGVSDSPLHF.